This passage covers 8 T cell receptor beta chains from one sample sequenced in a study of cytomegalovirus exposure and HLA in healthy donors. This PCR relied on a set of 60 Vbeta primers and 13 Jbeta primers. Profiling relied on immunoSEQ multiplex PCR, and the TCRdb table lists in-frame clones only, not all of them. Among under 130,000 clones listed, around 73% were seen once. The specimen sequenced was PBMCs. All receptors come from a man aged 30 to 45 in good health and CMV-seronegative.

The chain carries TRBV7-8 and TRBJ1-2, with 10 bases aligning to TRBD1. Germline CDR1 is SGHVS and CDR2 is FQNEAQ. V gave up 5 bases and J gave up 4 bases; unmatched junction bases: 13. This CDR3 is built from 17 residues. This CDR3 reads CASSHAPRDRGLYGYTF. The DNA for the CDR3 is TGTGCCAGCAGCCACGCTCCCCGGGACAGGGGACTCTATGGCTACACCTTC.

This sequence joins TRBV7-9 and TRBJ1-3; D gene unclear. The V end lost 5 bases, the J end lost 2 bases, and 10 bases lay between the germline ends. The CDR3 extends over 14 amino acids. Germline V gene data show CDR1 as SEHNR and CDR2 as FQNEAQ (reference sequence). The CDR3, as DNA: TGTGCCAGCAGCCGCCCAGGTCCTGGAAACACCATATATTTT. It specifies CASSRPGPGNTIYF.

The chain uses TRBV6-5 and TRBJ1-1; possible D gene TRBD1, 5 bases. The V gene's germline CDR1 is MNHEY and CDR2 SVGAGI. Trimming pared 6 bases from V and 9 bases from J, leaving 23 bases between. This CDR3 is 15 amino acids long. CDR3 amino acids: CASRGRELGREKAFF. In DNA, the CDR3 is TGTGCCAGCAGGGGGCGGGAGCTAGGGAGGGAGAAAGCTTTCTTT.

The V call is TRBV27, the J call TRBJ1-6; TRBD1 matches 7 bases. This CDR3 is built from 14 residues. The trim removed 4 bases at V and 10 bases at J, leaving 7 bases unmatched. Germline V gene lookup returns CDR1 MNHEY and CDR2 SMNVEV (reference sequence). The CDR3 region is CASSWARGASPLHF. In nucleotides, the CDR3 is TGTGCCAGCAGTTGGGCCAGGGGGGCATCACCCCTCCACTTT.

For this clone: The junction does not match germline at one end; this may be a read error. The chain recombines TRBV29-1 with TRBJ2-1; TRBD2 matches 10 bases. The CDR3 runs 13 residues. CDR1 and CDR2 (germline): SQVTM, ANQGSEA. CDR3 loop: CSVEVAGGNEQFF. CDR3 sequence (DNA): TGCAGCGTCGAAGTAGCGGGGGGCAATGAGCAGTTCTTC.

The chain joins TRBV29-1 to TRBJ1-2; possibly TRBD1 for D (5 bases). CDR3 length: 13 amino acids. The germline V gene encodes CDR1 SQVTM and CDR2 ANQGSEA. Between the trimmed V and J ends, which lost 6 bases and 3 bases, there was a span of 14 bases. CDR3 bases: TGCAGCGTCTCTCTACGGGGGGACTATGGCTACACCTTC. Protein sequence: CSVSLRGDYGYTF.

This clone was recorded only once. V and J are TRBV5-1 and TRBJ2-5; the D gene is possibly TRBD1 (5 bases). The V and J ends lost 4 bases and 4 bases respectively, with 14 bases between them. This CDR3 has 14 amino acids. Germline loops: CDR1 SGHRS, CDR2 YFSETQ. CDR3 DNA: TGCGCCAGCAGCAGGGGTTCAGGGATAGAGACCCAGTACTTC. It yields the protein CASSRGSGIETQYF.

The genes are TRBV2 and TRBJ2-2, with 7 bases that match TRBD2. Germline lookup yields CDR1 SNHLY and CDR2 FYNNEI. After removal of 9 bases from V and 4 bases from J, the junction contained 8 bases not matched to a gene. The CDR3 consists of 14 residues. The CDR3 DNA reads as TGTGCCAGTCTGGGGGGGGGAATCACCGGGGAGCTGTTTTTT. Protein: CASLGGGITGELFF.